This T cell receptor (beta chain) came from a study of human T cells and chemical hapten exposure. Study overall: Upper-back patch tests with 0.01% DPC were read at 6 days.

V was shortened by 4 bases and J by 2 bases, with 12 bases between the two germline ends. Germline CDR1 and CDR2: SGHKS and YYEKEE (reference sequence). The CDR3 is 14 residues long. The sample's time point: patch test 2, 6 weeks after DPC sensitization. This sample's treatment: therapeutic diphenylcyclopropenone sensitization with weekly scalp DPC. This clonotype was counted many times. The antigen remains undetermined. Using its own MiXCR run on the RACE reads, TCRdb lists one record per CDR3 protein. The sample consists of around 360,000 distinct CDR3 sequences, roughly 6% of them appearing once. Points from the study as a whole: Expanded TCRs formed significantly more large CDR3 similarity clusters than controls.

Sequenced material: whole blood, taken in connection with sensitization to the hapten diphenylcyclopropenone (DPC). The sequence was collected from a woman between 18 and 29 years old with alopecia areata. Some clones in this sample may be carry-over from other donors' samples. The chain employs TRBV5-5 and TRBJ1-1; D is perhaps TRBD1 (5 bases). The CDR3 sequence is CASSIAGFNTEAFF. The CDR3 coding sequence is TGTGCCAGCAGCATTGCAGGGTTTAACACTGAAGCTTTCTTT.